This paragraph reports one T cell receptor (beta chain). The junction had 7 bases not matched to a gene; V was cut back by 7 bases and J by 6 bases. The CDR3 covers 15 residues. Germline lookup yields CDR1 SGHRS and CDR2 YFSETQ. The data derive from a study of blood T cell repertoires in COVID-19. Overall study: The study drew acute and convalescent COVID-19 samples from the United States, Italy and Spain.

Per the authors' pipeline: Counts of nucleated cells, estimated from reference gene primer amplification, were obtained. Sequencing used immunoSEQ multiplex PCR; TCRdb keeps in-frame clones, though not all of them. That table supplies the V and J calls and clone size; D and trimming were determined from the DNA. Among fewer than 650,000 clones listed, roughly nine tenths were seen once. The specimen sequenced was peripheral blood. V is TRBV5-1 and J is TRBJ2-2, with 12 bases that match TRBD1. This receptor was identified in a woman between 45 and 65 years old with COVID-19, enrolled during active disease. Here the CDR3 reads CASSLGTGGAGELFF. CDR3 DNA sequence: TGCGCCAGCTCCCTCGGGACAGGGGGCGCCGGGGAGCTGTTTTTT.